This TCR beta chain was recovered during a study of post-analysis software for immune sequencing data. This CDR3 spans 14 amino acids. V dropped 7 bases and J dropped 0; count of bases not matched to a gene: 3. CDR1 is MDHEN and CDR2 is SYDVKM in the germline V gene. Each TCR beta cDNA library carried unique molecular identifiers. T cells numbering roughly 0.85 to 10 million gave rise to roughly 0.5 million cDNA molecules. TCRdb called the PCR reads again in MiXCR, with one record for every CDR3 protein. The table has about 770,000 distinct CDR3 sequences, about 45% seen once. Overall study findings and caveats: Clustering by F measure revealed strong co-clustering among samples prepared together in one batch. Those with multiple sclerosis, the patient group, showed significantly lower normalized Chao1 diversity than controls. Patients had higher frequencies than controls of roughly 5 TRBV segments, including TRBV5-6, TRBV5-1 and TRBV20-1.

This clonotype appeared a few times. Its antigen is unknown. Sequencing used blood. This TCR came from a girl aged 5-17 years with multiple sclerosis. The chain has TRBV28 and TRBJ2-7; 10 nucleotides align to TRBD2. CDR3 DNA: TGTGCCAGCAAAGCGGGAGGGCCCTCCTACGAGCAGTACTTC. Its protein is CASKAGGPSYEQYF. The whole variable domain, filled in from reference TRBV28 and TRBJ2-7, reads DVKVTQSSRYLVKRTGEKVFLECVQDMDHENMFWYRQDPGLGLRLIYFSYDVKMKEKGDIPEGYSVSREKKERFSLILESASTNQTSMYLCASKAGGPSYEQYFGPGTRLTVT.